The clone carrying this T cell receptor beta chain was observed many times. Its antigen is as yet unknown. TCRdb used MiXCR to reprocess the reads, holding one entry per CDR3 protein. Counted here are about 300,000 distinct CDR3 sequences, around 10% occurring once; the ten biggest clones make up more than 2.5%. This entry comes from a study of T cell repertoires in cytomegalovirus infection. Across the study: Indications came from public TCR beta signatures; they pointed to CMV infection and to a matching HLA type.

General study findings and limits: Cumulated frequencies of public TCR beta families served to identify carriers of CMV plus the relevant HLA. Clonotypes of TCR beta that were HLA-C-restricted and CMV-specific dominated the ex vivo response.

The CDR3 is made up of 14 amino acids. The germline V and J ends were trimmed by 8 bases and 1 base, with 14 bases remaining between them. Looked up from germline, CDR1 is SGHVS and CDR2 is FQNEAQ. The genes are TRBV7-8 and TRBJ1-1, with a weak D call TRBD1 (5 bases). The material sequenced was PBMCs. This receptor was taken from a human donor in good health (CMV status not recorded). Some clones in this sample may be carry-over from other donors' samples. The CDR3 DNA sequence: TGTGCCAGCGGCTCTTTTACAGGGAACACTGAAGCTTTCTTT. Protein: CASGSFTGNTEAFF.